This T cell receptor beta chain was found in a study of T-cell memory formation after mild COVID-19. Study-wide context: Clusters of TCRs were largely donor specific. Whole-study findings and limits: Clones that contracted from day 15 to 85 were balanced CD4/CD8, while later expanders leaned CD4+.

The 5'RACE method, run with constant-segment primers, produced TCR alpha and TCR beta cDNA libraries (carrying sample barcodes and UMIs). TCRdb reprocessed the 5' RACE reads with MiXCR, giving one entry per CDR3 protein. The table shows 250,000 to 300,000 distinct CDR3 sequences, with roughly 16% occurring only once. A word on this clonotype: Its antigen remains unidentified.

The CDR3 is 14 residues long. Trimming left V 0 bases short and J 4 bases short, with 9 bases between. Germline-derived CDR1 and CDR2 are SGDLS and YYNGEE. The V call is TRBV9, the J call TRBJ2-3; D assignment may be TRBD1 or TRBD2 (6 bases each). This receptor was taken from a man aged 18 to 30 who had mild COVID-19 (a few samples of this study predate the infection). Cell type and time point are not known. What was sequenced was PBMCs or a T cell subset sorted from them (not recorded which). The CDR3 sequence is CASSVGGAADTQYF. The CDR3 DNA is TGTGCCAGCAGCGTAGGGGGGGCCGCAGATACGCAGTATTTT.